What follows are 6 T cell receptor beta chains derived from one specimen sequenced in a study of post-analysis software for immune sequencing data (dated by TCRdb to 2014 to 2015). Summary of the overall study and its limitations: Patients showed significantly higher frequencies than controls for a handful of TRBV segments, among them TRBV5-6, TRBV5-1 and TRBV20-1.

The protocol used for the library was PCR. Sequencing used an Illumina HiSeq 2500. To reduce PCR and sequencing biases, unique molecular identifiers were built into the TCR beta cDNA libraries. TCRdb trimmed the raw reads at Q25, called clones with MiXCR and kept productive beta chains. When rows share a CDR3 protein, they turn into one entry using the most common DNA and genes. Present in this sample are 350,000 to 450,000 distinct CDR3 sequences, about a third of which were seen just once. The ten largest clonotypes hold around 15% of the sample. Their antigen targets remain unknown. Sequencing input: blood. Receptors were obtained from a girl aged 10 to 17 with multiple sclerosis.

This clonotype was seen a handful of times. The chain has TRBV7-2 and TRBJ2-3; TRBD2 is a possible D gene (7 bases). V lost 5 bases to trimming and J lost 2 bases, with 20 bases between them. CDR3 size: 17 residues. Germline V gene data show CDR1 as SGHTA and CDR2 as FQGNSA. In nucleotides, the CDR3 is TGTGCCAGCAGCGCAAGGGGGGGGCGCGGGTACACAGATACGCAGTATTTT. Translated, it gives CASSARGGRGYTDTQYF.

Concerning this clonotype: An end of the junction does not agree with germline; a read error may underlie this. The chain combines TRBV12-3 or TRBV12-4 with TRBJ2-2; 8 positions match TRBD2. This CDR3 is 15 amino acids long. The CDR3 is CASTLTGGNTGERFF. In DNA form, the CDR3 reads TGTGCCAGCACCCTCACGGGGGGGAACACCGGGGAGCGGTTTTTT.

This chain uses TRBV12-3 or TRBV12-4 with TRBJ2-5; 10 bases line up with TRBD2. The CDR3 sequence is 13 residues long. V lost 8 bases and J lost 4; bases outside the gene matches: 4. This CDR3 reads CASRTSGRETQYF. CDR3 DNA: TGTGCCAGCCGGACTAGCGGAAGAGAGACCCAGTACTTC.

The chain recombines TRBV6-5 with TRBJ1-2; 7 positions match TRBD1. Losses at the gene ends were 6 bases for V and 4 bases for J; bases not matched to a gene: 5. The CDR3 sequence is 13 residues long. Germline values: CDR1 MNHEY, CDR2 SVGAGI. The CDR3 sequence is CASSPTGSYGYTF. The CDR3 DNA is TGTGCCAGCAGCCCGACAGGGAGCTATGGCTACACCTTC.

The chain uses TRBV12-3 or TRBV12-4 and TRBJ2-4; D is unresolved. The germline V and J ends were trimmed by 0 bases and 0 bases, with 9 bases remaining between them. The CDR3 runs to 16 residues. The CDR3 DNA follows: TGTGCCAGCAGTTTAGCTTGGAGTCTAGCCAAAAACATTCAGTACTTC. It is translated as CASSLAWSLAKNIQYF.

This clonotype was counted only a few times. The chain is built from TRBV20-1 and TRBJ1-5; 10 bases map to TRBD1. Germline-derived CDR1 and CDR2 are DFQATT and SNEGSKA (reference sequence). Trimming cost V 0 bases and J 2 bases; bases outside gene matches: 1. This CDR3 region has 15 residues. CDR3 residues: CSARDGTGGNQPQHF. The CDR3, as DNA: TGCAGTGCTAGAGACGGGACAGGGGGCAATCAGCCCCAGCATTTT.